This passage covers 22 T cell receptor beta chains from one sample sequenced in a study of blood T cell repertoires in COVID-19. Method: immunoSEQ multiplex PCR; TCRdb's copy keeps in-frame clones and lacks some. This table holds under 200,000 clones, approximately 91% found once. The specimen sequenced was peripheral blood. The receptors stem from a man aged 18 to 29 with active or convalescent COVID-19.

V and J are TRBV10-3 and TRBJ2-3; D unclear. The germline V gene encodes CDR1 ENHRY and CDR2 SYGVKD. V lost 7 bases, J lost 2 bases, and 7 bases lay in between. The CDR3 consists of 12 residues. The CDR3 nucleotides are TGTGCCATCAACGACAACACAGATACGCAGTATTTT. Amino acid sequence: CAINDNTDTQYF.

The chain combines TRBV18 with TRBJ2-7; 9 bases align to TRBD1. The CDR3 has 14 amino acids. The V gene end was trimmed by 3 bases and the J gene end by 4 bases; junction bases not matched to a gene: 4. The germline V gene has CDR1 KGHSH and CDR2 LQKENI. DNA for the CDR3: TGTGCCAGCTCACCTAGGACAGGGGATTACGAGCAGTACTTC. It yields the protein CASSPRTGDYEQYF.

V is TRBV27 and J is TRBJ2-1; a weak D match, TRBD2 (6 bases). Trimming removed 4 bases from V and 6 bases from J, with 16 bases in between. Germline V gene lookup returns CDR1 MNHEY and CDR2 SMNVEV (reference sequence). CDR3 length: 15 amino acids. CDR3: CASSWGVASPNEQFF. The DNA for the CDR3 is TGTGCCAGCAGTTGGGGGGTTGCCTCTCCCAATGAGCAGTTCTTC.

The chain is built from TRBV18 and TRBJ1-1, with D perhaps matching TRBD1 (5 bases). The CDR3 is made up of 15 amino acids. The germline gives CDR1 KGHSH, CDR2 LQKENI. V was pared by 3 bases and J by 1 base, with 12 bases between. CDR3 region: CASSPRDFANTEAFF. The CDR3 nucleotides read TGTGCCAGCTCACCCCGGGACTTCGCGAACACTGAAGCTTTCTTT.

V is TRBV18 and J is TRBJ1-1, with D tentatively TRBD1 (5 bases). CDR3 length equals 15 residues. Trimming pared 2 bases from V and 2 bases from J, leaving 12 bases between. In germline, CDR1 is KGHSH, CDR2 LQKENI. CDR3 in DNA: TGTGCCAGCTCACCATTACAGGACCTTAACACTGAAGCTTTCTTT. It specifies CASSPLQDLNTEAFF.

The V and J genes are TRBV30 and TRBJ1-1; 9 bases are a match to TRBD1. Per the germline V gene, CDR1 is GTSNPN and CDR2 is SVGIG (reference sequence). This CDR3 has 14 residues. J gave up 8 bases and V 8 bases, and 15 bases lay outside the gene matches. This CDR3 reads CAHLRGQGFSEAFF. The CDR3 DNA is TGTGCCCACCTACGGGGACAGGGCTTTTCGGAAGCTTTCTTT. Full variable domain (remainder filled in from reference TRBV30 and TRBJ1-1): SQTIHQWPATLVQPVGSPLSLECTVEGTSNPNLYWYRQAAGRGLQLLFYSVGIGQISSEVPQNLSASRPQDRQFILSSKKLLLSDSGFYLCAHLRGQGFSEAFFGQGTRLTVV.

V and J are TRBV19 and TRBJ1-2; 8 nucleotides match TRBD1. Germline V gene sequence: CDR1 LNHDA, CDR2 SQIVND (reference sequence). The CDR3 totals 15 residues. V dropped 0 bases and J dropped 7; count of bases not matched to a gene: 7. CDR3 nucleotides: TGTGCCAGTAGTATAGAACGGACAGGGATCTCTGGCTACACCTTC. Translation gives CASSIERTGISGYTF.

In the case of this clone: This specimen includes other DNA sequences encoding the same CDR3. V usage is TRBV19 and J usage is TRBJ1-5; no definite D call. CDR1 is LNHDA and CDR2 is SQIVND in the germline V gene (reference sequence). V was trimmed by 1 base and J by 7 bases, leaving 5 bases between them. This CDR3 region has 12 residues. The CDR3 here is CASSIGLQPQHF. Written as DNA, the CDR3 is TGTGCCAGTAGTATAGGACTCCAGCCCCAGCATTTT.

The V and J genes are TRBV6-5 and TRBJ1-5; D gene unclear. This CDR3 has 15 amino acids. V gave up 5 bases and J gave up 1 base, with 12 bases separating them. Germline V gene sequence: CDR1 MNHEY, CDR2 SVGAGI. CDR3 region: CASSRGKASNQPQHF. The CDR3 DNA sequence: TGTGCCAGCAGTCGCGGGAAGGCAAGCAATCAGCCCCAGCATTTT.

The chain links TRBV28 to TRBJ2-2; no clear D gene. This CDR3 has 16 residues. Germline V gives CDR1 MDHEN, CDR2 SYDVKM. V lost 7 bases to trimming and J lost 8 bases, with 23 bases between them. The CDR3 DNA is TGTGCCAGCATCCTTCCGTCATCATCAAACAGAGGGGAGCTGTTTTTT. Translation: CASILPSSSNRGELFF.

The rearrangement joins TRBV5-4 to TRBJ1-2, with D possibly being TRBD1 (6 bases). This CDR3 is 14 amino acids long. Trimming shortened V by 4 bases and J by 6 bases, and 16 bases separated the two germline ends. In germline, CDR1 is SGHNT, CDR2 YYREEE (reference sequence). The CDR3 region is CASSLPRGADGYTF. Written as DNA, the CDR3 is TGTGCCAGCAGCCTGCCCCGGGGGGCTGATGGCTACACCTTC.

The chain recombines TRBV5-6 with TRBJ2-6; tentatively, D is TRBD1 (5 bases). Germline V lookup: CDR1 SGHDT, CDR2 YYEEEE. Trimming stripped 7 bases from V and 0 bases from J, with 11 bases between. The CDR3 is made up of 15 amino acids. Here the CDR3 DNA reads TGTGCCAGCTGTTGGGGCCCCTCTGGGGCCAACGTCCTGACTTTC. Translated, it gives CASCWGPSGANVLTF.

The rearrangement links TRBV18 to TRBJ1-5, with D perhaps TRBD1 (5 bases). CDR1 and CDR2 (germline): KGHSH, LQKENI. V was shortened by 2 bases and J by 5 bases, with 13 bases between the two germline ends. There are 15 residues in the CDR3. The CDR3 reads CASSPSLGRDQPQHF. The CDR3, as DNA: TGTGCCAGCTCACCAAGTTTGGGGCGAGATCAGCCCCAGCATTTT.

The chain combines TRBV11-2 with TRBJ2-3; 10 bases agree with TRBD2. Per the germline V gene, CDR1 is SGHAT and CDR2 is FQNNGV. The CDR3 runs 14 residues. Trimming cost V 4 bases and J 4 bases; bases outside gene matches: 2. CDR3 loop: CASSSSGGPDTQYF. The DNA for the CDR3 is TGTGCCAGCAGCTCTAGCGGGGGACCAGATACGCAGTATTTT.

The gene calls are TRBV18 and TRBJ1-5, with D perhaps TRBD1 (5 bases). This CDR3 comprises 15 residues. V was clipped by 5 bases and J by 0 bases, with 11 bases between them. Germline CDR1 reads KGHSH; CDR2 reads LQKENI. The CDR3 DNA reads TGTGCCAGCTCAGCGACAGTTAGTAGCAATCAGCCCCAGCATTTT. Protein product: CASSATVSSNQPQHF.

The CDR3 sequence is CASSLARQGTDTQYF. The CDR3 DNA sequence: TGTGCCAGCAGCTTAGCTCGACAGGGCACAGATACGCAGTATTTT. The J gene is TRBJ2-3, the V gene TRBV7-2; maybe TRBD1 (6 bases). Germline V gives CDR1 SGHTA, CDR2 FQGNSA. The CDR3 covers 15 residues. V was shortened by 0 bases and J by 1 base, with 8 bases between the two germline ends.

The gene calls are TRBV9 and TRBJ2-3; 7 nucleotides line up with TRBD1. J lost 1 base, V lost 3 bases, and 14 bases had no gene match. The CDR3 runs to 18 residues. Germline values: CDR1 SGDLS, CDR2 YYNGEE. The CDR3 loop reads CASSAVLPGQQGTDTQYF. The CDR3 DNA sequence: TGTGCCAGCAGCGCAGTTCTGCCGGGACAGCAAGGCACAGATACGCAGTATTTT. Combining the CDR3 with reference TRBV9 and TRBJ2-3 gives the whole variable domain DSGVTQTPKHLITATGQRVTLRCSPRSGDLSVYWYQQSLDQGLQFLIQYYNGEERAKGNILERFSAQQFPDLHSELNLSSLELGDSALYFCASSAVLPGQQGTDTQYFGPGTRLTVL.

This chain uses TRBV12-3 or TRBV12-4 with TRBJ2-1; D remains ambiguous. This CDR3 contains 13 residues. V shed 6 bases and J shed 9 bases, with 15 bases lying between them. This chain's CDR3 is CASSLTLAAEQFF. CDR3 coding DNA: TGTGCCAGCAGCCTGACCCTCGCGGCTGAGCAGTTCTTC.

The chain combines TRBV5-1 with TRBJ1-1; a possible D gene is TRBD1 (5 bases). The CDR3 is 14 residues long. Trimming left V 0 bases short and J 2 bases short, with 8 bases between. Germline lookup yields CDR1 SGHRS and CDR2 YFSETQ. This CDR3 is CASSLGTTNTEAFF. The CDR3 DNA follows: TGCGCCAGCAGCTTGGGGACAACCAACACTGAAGCTTTCTTT.

The CDR3 sequence: CASSQGLAARGELFF. The DNA for the CDR3 is TGTGCCAGCAGCCAGGGACTAGCGGCGCGCGGGGAGCTGTTTTTT. This chain connects TRBV3-1 (or the pseudogene TRBV3-2) to TRBJ2-2; 11 positions agree with TRBD2. V was clipped by 3 bases and J by 7 bases; unmatched bases: 4. The CDR3 consists of 15 residues. The germline V gene encodes CDR1 LGHDT and CDR2 YNNKEL (reference sequence).

V usage is TRBV6-1 and J usage is TRBJ2-2, with 9 bases fitting TRBD1. CDR1 and CDR2 from the germline V gene are MNHNS and SASEGT. The CDR3 contains 17 residues. V trimming: 2 bases; J trimming: 3 bases; junction bases outside the gene matches: 7. The CDR3 protein is CASSERPTGGDTGELFF. As DNA, the CDR3 is TGTGCCAGCAGTGAAAGGCCCACAGGGGGCGACACCGGGGAGCTGTTTTTT.

The table lists this clone with a count of one. The chain employs TRBV11-2 and TRBJ2-3; D not certain. V lost 5 bases, J lost 5 bases, and 17 bases lay in between. Per germline, CDR1 SGHAT and CDR2 FQNNGV. The CDR3 contains 15 residues. The CDR3: CASSPPPGSGDTQYF. CDR3 coding DNA: TGTGCCAGCAGCCCACCCCCCGGTTCTGGAGATACGCAGTATTTT.